Shown below are 5 T cell receptor beta chains from a single sample sequenced in a study of response to subunit inactivated influenza vaccine. TCRdb passed the RT-PCR reads through MiXCR, listing each CDR3 protein once. Of about 620,000 distinct CDR3 sequences detected, approximately 11% appear once; the ten largest clones hold about 11%. These records were also assigned to another study, of T cells expressing NK-cell markers. That investigation notes: Scientists made TCR beta cDNA using 5'RACE template switching with UMIs.

Sequenced material: PBMCs from blood, taken on the day of vaccination. The receptor source for this set is a man aged 50 to 60 who received an inactivated influenza vaccine.

This clonotype was observed a handful of times. The chain joins TRBV7-2 to TRBJ2-2; D is perhaps TRBD1 (5 bases). Trimming pared 0 bases from V and 3 bases from J, leaving 8 bases between. Germline CDR1 is SGHTA and CDR2 is FQGNSA. The CDR3 runs to 15 residues. CDR3 loop: CASSLARADTGELFF. CDR3 sequence (DNA): TGTGCCAGCAGCTTAGCCAGGGCTGACACCGGGGAGCTGTTTTTT.

This clonotype was detected a few times. This chain connects TRBV4-1 to TRBJ2-1, with 11 bases fitting TRBD2. V lost 3 bases, J lost 0 bases, and 7 bases stayed unmatched. The CDR3 is 18 amino acids. Germline values: CDR1 MGHRA, CDR2 YSYEKL. The CDR3 DNA follows: TGCGCCAGCAGCCACCTAGCGGGAGGTGGGAGCTCCTACAATGAGCAGTTCTTC. Translating it yields CASSHLAGGGSSYNEQFF.

The V and J genes are TRBV5-1 and TRBJ2-5; no clear D gene. The CDR3 has 15 residues. Germline loops: CDR1 SGHRS, CDR2 YFSETQ. With 2 bases removed from V and 2 bases from J, the gap between germline ends came to 13 bases. This CDR3 is CASSLAFLPQETQYF. CDR3 in DNA: TGCGCCAGCAGCTTAGCCTTCCTACCTCAAGAGACCCAGTACTTC.

V and J are TRBV7-8 and TRBJ1-3, with D possibly TRBD1 on 6 matching bases. V was cut by 5 bases and J by 0 bases, with 26 bases left in between. The germline V gene has CDR1 SGHVS and CDR2 FQNEAQ. This CDR3 has 20 residues. Here the CDR3 reads CASSPYGTFPSLSSGNTIYF. The CDR3 region has the DNA TGTGCCAGCAGCCCATATGGGACATTTCCTTCTTTAAGCTCTGGAAACACCATATATTTT.

This clonotype was recorded a few times. The V call is TRBV5-6, the J call TRBJ2-1, with 8 bases fitting TRBD1. Germline V gene sequence: CDR1 SGHDT, CDR2 YYEEEE. The CDR3 spans 13 residues. Trimming took 4 bases from V and 8 from J; bases not matched to a gene: 5. The CDR3 region is CASSIGQGDEQFF. CDR3 nucleotides: TGTGCCAGCAGCATAGGACAGGGCGATGAGCAGTTCTTC.